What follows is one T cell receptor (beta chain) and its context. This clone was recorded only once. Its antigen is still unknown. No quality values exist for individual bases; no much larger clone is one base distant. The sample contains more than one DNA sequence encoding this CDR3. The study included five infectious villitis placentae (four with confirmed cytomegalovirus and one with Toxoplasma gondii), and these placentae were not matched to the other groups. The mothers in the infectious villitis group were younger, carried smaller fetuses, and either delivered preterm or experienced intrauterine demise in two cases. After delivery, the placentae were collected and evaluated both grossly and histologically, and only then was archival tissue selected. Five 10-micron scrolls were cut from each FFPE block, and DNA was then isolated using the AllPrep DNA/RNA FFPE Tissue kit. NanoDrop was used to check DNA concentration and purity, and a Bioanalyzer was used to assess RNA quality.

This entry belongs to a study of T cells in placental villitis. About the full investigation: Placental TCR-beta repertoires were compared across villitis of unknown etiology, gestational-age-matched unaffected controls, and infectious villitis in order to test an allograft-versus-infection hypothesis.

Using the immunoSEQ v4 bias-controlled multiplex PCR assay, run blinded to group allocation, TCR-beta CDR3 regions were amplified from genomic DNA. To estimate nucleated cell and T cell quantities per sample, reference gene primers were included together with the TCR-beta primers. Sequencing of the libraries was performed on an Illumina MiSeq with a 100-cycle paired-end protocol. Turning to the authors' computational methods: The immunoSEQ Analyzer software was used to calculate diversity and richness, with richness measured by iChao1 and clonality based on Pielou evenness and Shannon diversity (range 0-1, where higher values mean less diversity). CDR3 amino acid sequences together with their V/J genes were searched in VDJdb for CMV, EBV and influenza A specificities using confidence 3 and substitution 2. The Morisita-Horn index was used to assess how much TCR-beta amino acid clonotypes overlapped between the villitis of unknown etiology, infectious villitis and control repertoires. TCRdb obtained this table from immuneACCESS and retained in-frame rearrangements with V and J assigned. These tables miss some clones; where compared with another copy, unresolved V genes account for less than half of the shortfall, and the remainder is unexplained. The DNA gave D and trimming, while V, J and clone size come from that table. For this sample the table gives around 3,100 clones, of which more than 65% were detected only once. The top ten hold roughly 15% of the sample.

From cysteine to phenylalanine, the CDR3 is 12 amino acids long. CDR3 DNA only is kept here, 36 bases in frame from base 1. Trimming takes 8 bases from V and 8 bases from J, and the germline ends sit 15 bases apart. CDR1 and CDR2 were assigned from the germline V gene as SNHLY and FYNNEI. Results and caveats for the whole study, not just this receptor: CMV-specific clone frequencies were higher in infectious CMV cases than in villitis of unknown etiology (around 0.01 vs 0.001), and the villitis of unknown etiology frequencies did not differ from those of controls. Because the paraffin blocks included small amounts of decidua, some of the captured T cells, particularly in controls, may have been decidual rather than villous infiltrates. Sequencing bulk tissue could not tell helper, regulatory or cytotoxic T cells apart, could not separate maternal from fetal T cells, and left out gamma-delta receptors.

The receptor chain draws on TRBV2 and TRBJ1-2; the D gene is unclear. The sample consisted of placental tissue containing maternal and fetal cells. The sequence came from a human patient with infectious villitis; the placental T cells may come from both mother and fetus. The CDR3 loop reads CASDTTGKGYTF. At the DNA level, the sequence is TGTGCCAGCGACACTACGGGAAAGGGCTACACCTTC.